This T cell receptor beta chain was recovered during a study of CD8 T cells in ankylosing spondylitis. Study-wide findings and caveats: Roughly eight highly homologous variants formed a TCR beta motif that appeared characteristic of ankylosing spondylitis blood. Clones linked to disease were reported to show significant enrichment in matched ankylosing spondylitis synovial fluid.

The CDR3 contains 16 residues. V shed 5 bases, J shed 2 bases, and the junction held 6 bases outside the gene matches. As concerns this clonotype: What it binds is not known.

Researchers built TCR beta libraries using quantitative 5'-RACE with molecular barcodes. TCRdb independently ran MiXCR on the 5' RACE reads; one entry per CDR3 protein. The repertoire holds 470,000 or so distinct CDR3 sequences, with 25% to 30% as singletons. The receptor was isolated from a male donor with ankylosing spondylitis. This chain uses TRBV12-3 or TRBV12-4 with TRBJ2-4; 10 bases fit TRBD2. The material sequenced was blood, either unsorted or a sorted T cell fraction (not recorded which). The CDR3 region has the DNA TGTGCCAGCAGTGTGAGCGGGAGGGGGACCAAAAACATTCAGTACTTC. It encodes CASSVSGRGTKNIQYF.